Each of the 30 T cell receptor beta chains below was sequenced from the same sample in a study of OX40 agonist ivuxolimab in advanced cancers. Assay used: immunoSEQ multiplex PCR; TCRdb lists only in-frame clones, some missing. The profile shows roughly 93,000 clones, 84% of them singletons. The sequenced sample was CD4+ or CD8+ T cells sorted from blood, obtained in a trial of the OX40 agonist ivuxolimab. The receptors derive from an adult with an advanced solid tumor such as melanoma, head and neck, liver or kidney cancer.

The chain carries TRBV5-1 and TRBJ2-5; TRBD2 aligns across 7 bases. The DNA matches TRBJ2-7 better at its end, which makes the J call doubtful. Germline V gene lookup returns CDR1 SGHRS and CDR2 YFSETQ. The CDR3 runs to 15 residues. CDR3 in DNA: TGCGCCAGCAGCTTGGGGGAGGGGATAACCTACGAGCAGTACTTC. Translation: CASSLGEGITYEQYF.

V and J are TRBV4-1 and TRBJ1-2, with D possibly matching TRBD1 (6 bases). Germline-derived CDR1 and CDR2 are MGHRA and YSYEKL. Trimming took 1 base from V and 4 from J, leaving 13 bases between them. CDR3 length: 15 amino acids. CDR3 nucleotide sequence: TGCGCCAGCAGCCAAGGGACAGTCGGCGGCTATGGCTACACCTTC. This encodes CASSQGTVGGYGYTF.

The chain combines TRBV5-1 with TRBJ2-5, with D unresolved. Germline V gene sequence: CDR1 SGHRS, CDR2 YFSETQ. V lost 3 bases, J lost 3 bases, and 6 bases lay in between. The CDR3 is 12 residues long. CDR3 DNA sequence: TGCGCCAGCAGCTCGGTAGAAGAGACCCAGTACTTC. Encoded protein: CASSSVEETQYF.

The V and J genes are TRBV4-3 and TRBJ1-1, with TRBD1 matching over 8 bases. V lost 0 bases and J lost 3; bases outside the gene matches: 6. The CDR3 runs to 16 residues. The V gene's germline CDR1 is LGHNA and CDR2 YSLEER. The CDR3 protein is CASSQEIYRGDTEAFF. The CDR3 DNA follows: TGCGCCAGCAGCCAAGAAATTTACAGGGGGGACACTGAAGCTTTCTTT.

This chain uses TRBV7-9 with TRBJ1-4; D might be TRBD1 (5 bases). Between the trimmed V and J ends, which lost 3 bases and 2 bases, there was a span of 10 bases. This CDR3 comprises 15 residues. Looked up from germline, CDR1 is SEHNR and CDR2 is FQNEAQ (reference sequence). The CDR3 protein is CASSFSWGTNEKLFF. The CDR3 DNA sequence: TGTGCCAGCAGCTTTTCATGGGGGACTAATGAAAAACTGTTTTTT.

Only a few counts were recorded for this clone. The chain employs TRBV5-1 and TRBJ1-3, with D possibly matching TRBD1 (5 bases). The CDR3 has 15 amino acids. Germline values: CDR1 SGHRS, CDR2 YFSETQ. Trimming shortened V by 3 bases and J by 0 bases, and 10 bases separated the two germline ends. The CDR3 DNA reads TGCGCCAGCAGCTCATCAGGGAGCTCTGGAAACACCATATATTTT. Its protein is CASSSSGSSGNTIYF.

The V gene is TRBV7-9, the J gene TRBJ2-7, with TRBD1 matching over 11 bases. The CDR3 runs to 14 residues. With 5 bases clipped from V and 7 bases from J, the junction kept 7 bases outside the gene matches. CDR1 and CDR2 from the germline V gene are SEHNR and FQNEAQ (reference sequence). CDR3 in amino acids: CASSLRDRGEEQYF. The CDR3 DNA sequence: TGTGCCAGCAGCCTCCGGGACAGGGGGGAAGAGCAGTACTTC.

For this clone: One end of the junction does not line up with germline, which may come from a read error. The genes are TRBV25-1 and TRBJ2-7; maybe TRBD2 (6 bases). The CDR3 has 14 amino acids. Germline CDR1 reads MGHDK; CDR2 reads SYGVNS. In nucleotides, the CDR3 is TGTGCCAGCAGAGCGGCGGGGAGCTCCTACGAGCAGTGCTTC. The encoded protein is CASRAAGSSYEQCF.

The chain links TRBV30 to TRBJ1-1, with D perhaps TRBD1 (5 bases). Germline CDR1 reads GTSNPN; CDR2 reads SVGIG (reference sequence). This CDR3 region has 14 residues. V was clipped by 8 bases and J by 5 bases, with 21 bases between them. The CDR3 region is CAVGKLGRGTEAFF. CDR3 in DNA: TGTGCCGTTGGAAAGCTGGGGAGGGGTACTGAAGCTTTCTTT.

This sequence joins TRBV20-1 and TRBJ1-1; D not certain. The CDR3 runs to 11 residues. Deletions cut 4 bases from V and 4 bases from J, with 7 bases between. In germline, CDR1 is DFQATT, CDR2 SNEGSKA (reference sequence). This CDR3 is CSATGSTEAFF. In DNA, the CDR3 is TGCAGTGCTACGGGATCCACTGAAGCTTTCTTT.

CDR3 residues: CSVGSGYGYTF. CDR3 coding DNA: TGCAGCGTCGGCTCAGGGTATGGCTACACCTTC. The chain uses TRBV29-1 and TRBJ1-2; TRBD1 is a possible D gene (5 bases). The CDR3 totals 11 residues. Germline V gene lookup returns CDR1 SQVTM and CDR2 ANQGSEA. Trimming stripped 6 bases from V and 5 bases from J, with 10 bases between.

The chain uses TRBV5-1 and TRBJ2-7; D remains unclear. CDR3 length: 14 amino acids. CDR1 and CDR2 (germline): SGHRS, YFSETQ. Trimming cost V 2 bases and J 0 bases, with 9 bases left between them. CDR3 in DNA: TGCGCCAGCAGCTTAATTCCGAGCTCCTACGAGCAGTACTTC. Residues: CASSLIPSSYEQYF.

In its sample, this clone was seen many times. This rearrangement joins TRBV27 to TRBJ1-5; tentatively, D is TRBD1 (5 bases). Trimming stripped 0 bases from V and 6 bases from J, with 12 bases between. Looked up from germline, CDR1 is MNHEY and CDR2 is SMNVEV (reference sequence). The CDR3 runs to 15 residues. CDR3 loop: CASSLSGGTIQPQHF. In nucleotides, the CDR3 is TGTGCCAGCAGTTTATCGGGCGGGACGATTCAGCCCCAGCATTTT.

The chain is built from TRBV5-6 and TRBJ2-1; D is ambiguous. The length of the CDR3 is 15 residues. The V and J ends lost 4 bases and 3 bases respectively, with 14 bases between them. The germline V gene encodes CDR1 SGHDT and CDR2 YYEEEE. CDR3 region: CASSAERVGYNEQFF. The CDR3 region has the DNA TGTGCCAGCAGCGCAGAGCGAGTCGGCTACAATGAGCAGTTCTTC.

V is TRBV9 and J is TRBJ2-5, with 10 bases fitting TRBD1. CDR1 and CDR2 (germline): SGDLS, YYNGEE. The CDR3 is 16 residues long. V lost 0 bases to trimming and J lost 5 bases; unmatched junction nucleotides: 7. CDR3 nucleotide sequence: TGTGCCAGCAGCGTAGTGGGACAGGGGAGCGGGGAGACCCAGTACTTC. It encodes CASSVVGQGSGETQYF.

CDR3 protein: CASGLSGGGTQYF. The DNA of the CDR3 is TGTGCTAGTGGCCTGTCCGGCGGGGGGACCCAGTACTTC. The genes are TRBV12-5 and TRBJ2-5, with TRBD2 identical over 7 bases. The germline V gene has CDR1 LGHNT and CDR2 FRNRAP. The length of the CDR3 is 13 residues. V shed 6 bases and J 7 bases; nucleotides not matched to a gene: 8.

The V call is TRBV7-8, the J call TRBJ2-2; TRBD2 is a possible D gene (6 bases). Between the trimmed V and J ends, which lost 1 base and 3 bases, there was a span of 12 bases. CDR1 and CDR2 from the germline V gene are SGHVS and FQNEAQ. The CDR3 loop spans 16 amino acids. This chain's CDR3 is CASSLVGGSDTGELFF. The CDR3, as DNA: TGTGCCAGCAGCTTAGTGGGGGGATCAGACACCGGGGAGCTGTTTTTT.

The CDR3 DNA follows: TGTGCCAGCAGCCGGTGGGGTGGCTACACCTTC. This translates into CASSRWGGYTF. The chain links TRBV9 to TRBJ1-2; no firm D call. From germline, CDR1 is SGDLS and CDR2 YYNGEE. V lost 4 bases to trimming and J lost 7 bases, with 8 bases between them. The length of the CDR3 is 11 residues.

The V call is TRBV11-2, the J call TRBJ1-1, with a possible D match to TRBD1 (5 bases). V lost 3 bases and J 0 bases, leaving 14 bases between the germline ends. CDR3 length: 16 residues. The germline V gene has CDR1 SGHAT and CDR2 FQNNGV. CDR3 region: CASSLRTGTLNTEAFF. The DNA for the CDR3 is TGTGCCAGCAGCTTGCGTACCGGGACCTTGAACACTGAAGCTTTCTTT.

V usage is TRBV25-1 and J usage is TRBJ1-2; tentatively, D is TRBD1 (5 bases). V lost 6 bases to trimming and J lost 6 bases, with 20 bases between them. This CDR3 is 15 amino acids long. CDR1 is MGHDK, CDR2 SYGVNS, per germline. CDR3 region: CASSSVLGDEDGYTF. CDR3 DNA: TGTGCCAGCAGCAGTGTGTTGGGGGATGAGGATGGCTACACCTTC.

This clone was detected once. This sequence joins TRBV6-1 and TRBJ1-5, with a tentative D call TRBD1 (5 bases). Trimming took off 2 bases at V and 3 bases at J, with 11 bases between the two ends. The CDR3 is made up of 15 amino acids. Looked up from germline, CDR1 is MNHNS and CDR2 is SASEGT. CDR3 in DNA: TGTGCCAGCAGTGAAATGGGACCGATCAATCAGCCCCAGCATTTT. Amino acids: CASSEMGPINQPQHF.

The gene calls are TRBV6-5 and TRBJ2-5; D is uncertain. TRBJ2-7 explains the end of the DNA better; the J call may be wrong. The CDR3 length is 16 residues. The germline CDR1 and CDR2 sequences are MNHEY and SVGAGI. The CDR3 is CASSFRLSRLQYEQYF. The CDR3 coding sequence is TGTGCCAGCAGTTTCCGACTGTCCCGCCTACAATACGAGCAGTACTTC.

The V call is TRBV11-2, the J call TRBJ2-3; tentative D call: TRBD2 (6 bases). Deletions cut 5 bases from V and 3 bases from J, with 9 bases between. The CDR3 consists of 13 residues. From germline, CDR1 is SGHAT and CDR2 FQNNGV. The chain's CDR3 is CASSRGRTDTQYF. The CDR3 DNA is TGTGCCAGCAGCAGAGGGAGGACAGATACGCAGTATTTT.

This chain uses TRBV9 with TRBJ1-6; no definite D call. The CDR3 has 12 amino acids. With 4 bases removed from V and 7 bases from J, the gap between germline ends came to 6 bases. CDR1 and CDR2 from the germline V gene are SGDLS and YYNGEE. DNA of the CDR3: TGTGCCAGCAGCCAGGTGAATTCACCCCTCCACTTT. Encoded protein: CASSQVNSPLHF.

The V call is TRBV6-1, the J call TRBJ1-4, with D possibly being TRBD1 (5 bases). V lost 3 bases and J lost 6, with 17 bases in between. The CDR3 contains 16 residues. CDR1 MNHNS and CDR2 SASEGT come from the germline V gene. The CDR3 sequence is CASSERRDPEHEKLFF. Here the CDR3 DNA reads TGTGCCAGCAGTGAGCGCCGGGACCCCGAGCATGAAAAACTGTTTTTT.

The chain uses TRBV7-8 and TRBJ2-7; 8 bases match TRBD1. The CDR3 has 13 amino acids. The ends lost 5 bases at V and 2 bases at J; junction bases unmatched: 2. The germline gives CDR1 SGHVS, CDR2 FQNEAQ. This CDR3 is CASSVTGAYEQYF. DNA of the CDR3: TGTGCCAGCAGCGTGACAGGGGCCTACGAGCAGTACTTC. Full variable domain (remainder filled in from reference TRBV7-8 and TRBJ2-7): GAGVSQSPRYKVAKRGQDVALRCDPISGHVSLFWYQQALGQGPEFLTYFQNEAQLDKSGLPSDRFFAERPEGSVSTLKIQRTQQEDSAVYLCASSVTGAYEQYFGPGTRLTVT.

V usage is TRBV6-1 and J usage is TRBJ2-3, with D unclear. With 7 bases removed from V and 4 bases from J, the gap between germline ends came to 9 bases. The CDR3 has 12 residues. The germline CDR1 and CDR2 sequences are MNHNS and SASEGT. In DNA, the CDR3 is TGTGCCAGCAAGGCGGAGCCAGATACGCAGTATTTT. Amino acids: CASKAEPDTQYF.

The chain links TRBV19 to TRBJ2-3, with TRBD2 identical over 10 bases. The germline V gene has CDR1 LNHDA and CDR2 SQIVND (reference sequence). The length of the CDR3 is 15 residues. Germline trimming cut 3 bases from V and 3 bases from J; bases unmatched to any gene: 3. This CDR3 reads CASSIPSGRTDTQYF. The CDR3, as DNA: TGTGCCAGTAGTATTCCTAGCGGGAGAACAGATACGCAGTATTTT.

The chain uses TRBV5-6 and TRBJ2-5, with D tentatively TRBD1 (6 bases). The V end was cut by 1 base, the J end by 6 bases, with 13 bases between. Germline V gives CDR1 SGHDT, CDR2 YYEEEE. This CDR3 has 14 amino acids. Written as DNA, the CDR3 is TGTGCCAGCAGCTTGACGTCAGGGGCGAAGACCCAGTACTTC. This encodes CASSLTSGAKTQYF. Looking up the rest from reference TRBV5-6 and TRBJ2-5 gives the full variable domain: DAGVTQSPTHLIKTRGQQVTLRCSPKSGHDTVSWYQQALGQGPQFIFQYYEEEERQRGNFPDRFSGHQFPNYSSELNVNALLLGDSALYLCASSLTSGAKTQYFGPGTRLLVL.

The genes are TRBV6-4 and TRBJ1-2; no firm D call. The ends were cut back, 2 bases at V and 6 bases at J, with 16 bases in the middle. Germline assignment: CDR1 MRHNA and CDR2 SNTAGT. The CDR3 is 15 amino acids. Here the CDR3 reads CASSDGRRPPNGYTF. The DNA of the CDR3 is TGTGCCAGCAGTGACGGCCGTCGACCCCCCAATGGCTACACCTTC.